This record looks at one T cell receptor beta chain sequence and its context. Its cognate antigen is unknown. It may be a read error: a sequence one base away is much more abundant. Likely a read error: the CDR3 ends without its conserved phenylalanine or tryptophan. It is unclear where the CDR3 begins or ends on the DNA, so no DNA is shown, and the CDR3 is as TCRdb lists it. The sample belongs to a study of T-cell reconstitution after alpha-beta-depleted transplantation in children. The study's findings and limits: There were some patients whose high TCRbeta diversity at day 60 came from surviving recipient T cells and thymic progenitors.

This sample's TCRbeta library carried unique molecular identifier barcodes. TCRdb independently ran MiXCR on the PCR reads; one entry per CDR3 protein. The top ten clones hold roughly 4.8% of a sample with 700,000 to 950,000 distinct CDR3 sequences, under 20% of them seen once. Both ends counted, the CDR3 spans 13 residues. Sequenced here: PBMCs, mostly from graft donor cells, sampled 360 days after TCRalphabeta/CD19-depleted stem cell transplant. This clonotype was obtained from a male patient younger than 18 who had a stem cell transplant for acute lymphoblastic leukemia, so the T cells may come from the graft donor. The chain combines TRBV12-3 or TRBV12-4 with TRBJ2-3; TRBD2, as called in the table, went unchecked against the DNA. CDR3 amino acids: CASSFRRAERGIS.